Included here is one T cell receptor beta chain sequence, with context. Its specificity is not known. V was pared by 1 base and J by 0 bases, with 10 bases between. The CDR3 contains 16 residues. The V gene's germline CDR1 is SGHAT and CDR2 FQNNGV. This sample was included in a study of graft-versus-host responses after intestinal transplantation. Study details: The transplants performed in recipients were multivisceral, liver-intestinal, or isolated intestinal. Once they had received anti-thymocyte globulin induction, all recipients took tacrolimus and steroids for around 3 years.

Study-wide results and limits: Graft-versus-host to host-versus-graft clonal ratios in allografts were high in patients with graft-donor T cell macrochimerism.

TCRdb's table, derived via immunoSEQ multiplex PCR, lists solely in-frame clones and lacks some. This repertoire shows 30,000 to 40,000 clones, roughly 94% found once; its top ten account for 0.2% to 0.25%. This receptor was identified in a human donor who was the organ donor for an intestinal transplant. The chain links TRBV11-2 to TRBJ1-3, with D hard to call. This specimen was unstimulated CD4+ T cells sorted from spleen or lymph node cells, taken before transplant. CDR3 sequence: CASSLVLLSSGNTIYF. The CDR3 nucleotides are TGTGCCAGCAGCTTAGTCCTCCTTAGCTCTGGAAACACCATATATTTT.